A selection of T cell receptor beta chains follows, all from one sample in a study of shared clonotypes between healthy human individuals. The method was immunoSEQ multiplex PCR; TCRdb's version includes in-frame clones alone and lacks a portion of them. The sample shows roughly 1,800,000 clones, approximately 94% of them seen only once. Sequencing was performed on naive CD8+ T cells sorted from blood. The receptors come from a man between 18 and 35 years old in good health. Each CDR3 is given with its conserved first and last residue. Fields, in order: CDR3 length, V gene, clone size, D gene, J gene, CDR3 protein, CDR3 DNA. A D gene is named only where the DNA matches it firmly. Rows may omit the clone size; those that give it use once, few, many or a size class.

>16|TRBV9|.|.|TRBJ2-2
CASSVDFSEVTGELFF
TGTGCCAGCAGCGTAGACTTTTCAGAAGTTACCGGGGAGCTGTTTTTT
>12|TRBV5-6|.|TRBD1|TRBJ2-1
CASSLGTGEQFF
TGTGCCAGCAGCTTGGGGACAGGAGAGCAGTTCTTC
>14|TRBV7-6|.|.|TRBJ2-7
CASSLGLIGDEQYF
TGTGCCAGCAGCTTAGGGCTAATTGGAGACGAGCAGTACTTC
>13|TRBV4-3|few|.|TRBJ2-7
CASSQDRGYEQYF
TGCGCCAGCAGCCAAGATCGGGGCTACGAGCAGTACTTC
>17|TRBV9|once|TRBD1|TRBJ1-3
CASSLRQGAFSGNTIYF
TGTGCCAGCAGCCTCAGACAGGGGGCCTTCTCTGGAAACACCATATATTTT
>15|TRBV6-5|.|.|TRBJ2-2
CASSVIGQNTGELFF
TGTGCCAGTAGTGTAATAGGACAAAACACCGGGGAGCTGTTTTTT
>16|TRBV27|.|TRBD2|TRBJ2-7
CASSLVWREDPYEQYF
TGTGCCAGCAGTTTAGTGTGGCGGGAGGACCCCTACGAGCAGTACTTC
>13|TRBV4-1|.|.|TRBJ2-1
CASSQDPGDEQFF
TGCGCCAGCAGCCAAGATCCAGGGGATGAGCAGTTCTTC
>14|TRBV4-3|.|.|TRBJ2-7
CASSQDSYNYEQYF
TGCGCCAGCAGCCAAGATTCCTACAATTACGAGCAGTACTTC
>14|TRBV7-9|once|.|TRBJ2-5
CASSLANSQETQYF
TGTGCCAGCAGCTTAGCTAACAGTCAAGAGACCCAGTACTTC
>17|TRBV30|.|TRBD2|TRBJ2-3
CAWSPASGGAVTDTQYF
TGTGCCTGGAGTCCCGCTAGCGGGGGGGCCGTTACAGATACGCAGTATTTT
>12|TRBV10-3|.|.|TRBJ2-1
CAIRGTDNEQFF
TGTGCCATCAGGGGGACGGACAATGAGCAGTTCTTC
>14|TRBV2|once|.|TRBJ1-1
CASGMGGPNTEAFF
TGTGCCAGCGGGATGGGGGGGCCGAACACTGAAGCTTTCTTT
>13|TRBV19|.|.|TRBJ1-1
CATSWGMDTEAFF
TGTGCCACCAGTTGGGGAATGGACACTGAAGCTTTCTTT
>15|TRBV7-6|.|TRBD2|TRBJ2-1
CASSPLAGSYNEQFF
TGTGCCAGCAGCCCGCTAGCGGGCTCCTACAATGAGCAGTTCTTC
>14|TRBV7-9|.|.|TRBJ2-2
CASSLALLAGELFF
TGTGCCAGCAGCTTAGCGCTACTAGCCGGGGAGCTGTTTTTT
>16|TRBV9|.|TRBD2|TRBJ2-1
CASSIPQREGVNEQFF
TGTGCCAGCAGCATTCCGCAGCGGGAGGGCGTAAATGAGCAGTTCTTC
>14|TRBV13|.|.|TRBJ1-1
CASSLRSGMTEAFF
TGTGCCAGCAGCTTAAGGTCAGGGATGACTGAAGCTTTCTTT
>14|TRBV7-2|.|.|TRBJ2-3
CASSFFDRADTQYF
TGTGCCAGCAGCTTTTTTGATCGGGCAGATACGCAGTATTTT
>17|TRBV27|.|.|TRBJ2-3
CASSLRLANLGTDTQYF
TGTGCCAGCAGTTTACGGCTAGCGAATTTAGGGACAGATACGCAGTATTTT
>17|TRBV5-6|.|.|TRBJ1-1
CASSLMTRGSGHTEAFF
TGTGCCAGCAGCTTAATGACCAGGGGATCGGGTCACACTGAAGCTTTCTTT
>10|TRBV30|.|.|TRBJ2-2
CAWREGELFF
TGTGCCTGGAGAGAAGGGGAGCTGTTTTTT
>16|TRBV6-5|.|TRBD1|TRBJ2-3
CASSYTGTASTDTQYF
TGTGCCAGCAGTTACACCGGGACAGCTAGCACAGATACGCAGTATTTT
>11|TRBV18|.|.|TRBJ1-1
CASSPNTEAFF
TGTGCCAGCTCACCAAACACTGAAGCTTTCTTT
>14|TRBV7-9|.|.|TRBJ2-5
CASSTGPGEETQYF
TGTGCCAGCAGTACGGGACCCGGAGAAGAGACCCAGTACTTC
>11|TRBV6-6|.|.|TRBJ1-2
CASSRGPGYTF
TGTGCCAGCAGTAGAGGCCCGGGCTACACCTTC
>14|TRBV29-1|.|.|TRBJ2-3
CSGTGGGGTDTQYF
TGCAGCGGGACCGGAGGGGGCGGGACAGATACGCAGTATTTT
>14|TRBV7-2|.|.|TRBJ2-7
CASSFNAPFYEQYF
TGTGCCAGCAGCTTCAACGCACCCTTTTACGAGCAGTACTTC
>14|TRBV7-9|.|.|TRBJ2-2
CATWGSQGTGELFF
TGTGCCACCTGGGGGAGCCAGGGCACCGGGGAGCTGTTTTTT
>15|TRBV19|.|.|TRBJ1-1
CASSPAFNMNTEAFF
TGTGCCAGTAGTCCTGCATTTAATATGAACACTGAAGCTTTCTTT
>15|TRBV27|.|TRBD1|TRBJ2-1
CASSPDRPFQYEQFF
TGTGCCAGCAGTCCGGACAGGCCATTCCAGTATGAGCAGTTCTTC
>14|TRBV6-5|.|.|TRBJ2-3
CASGTSLDGDTQYF
TGTGCCAGCGGAACTAGTTTGGACGGAGATACGCAGTATTTT
>14|TRBV28|.|.|TRBJ1-1
CASSHQGAYTEAFF
TGTGCCAGCAGTCATCAGGGCGCTTACACTGAAGCTTTCTTT
>15|TRBV6-6|.|.|TRBJ1-4
CASSPVQATNEKLFF
TGTGCCAGCAGTCCCGTACAGGCAACTAATGAAAAACTGTTTTTT
>15|TRBV9|.|.|TRBJ2-1
CASSDYSGGYNEQFF
TGTGCCAGCAGCGACTATAGCGGAGGATACAATGAGCAGTTCTTC
>14|TRBV5-6|.|.|TRBJ2-7
CASSLEVSPHEQYF
TGTGCCAGCAGCTTGGAGGTGTCCCCCCACGAGCAGTACTTC
>14|TRBV7-2|once|.|TRBJ2-7
CASSFGAAPYEQYF
TGTGCCAGCAGCTTCGGCGCGGCGCCCTACGAGCAGTACTTC
>15|TRBV6-5|.|.|TRBJ1-1
CASSNNLLMNTEAFF
TGTGCCAGCAGTAACAACCTCTTGATGAACACTGAAGCTTTCTTT
>19|TRBV11-2|.|TRBD2|TRBJ2-1
CASSSQSGTSGRSYVEQFF
TGTGCCAGCAGCTCACAATCCGGGACTAGCGGGAGGTCCTACGTTGAGCAGTTCTTC